A selection of T cell receptor beta chains follows, all from one sample in a study of Graves' ophthalmopathy and Graves' hyperthyroidism. TCRdb used MiXCR to reprocess the multiplex PCR reads, holding one entry per CDR3 protein. The sample has about 700,000 distinct CDR3 sequences, 40% seen once. Sequenced material: peripheral blood. The receptors were sampled from an adult man with Graves' ophthalmopathy. The CDR3 runs from the conserved cysteine through the conserved F or W. Fields, in order: D gene, V gene, clone size, J gene, CDR3 DNA, CDR3 protein. A D gene is named only where the DNA matches it firmly. Expanded clones are given a class, and other clones once, few, many or no size at all.

.	TRBV4-2	many	TRBJ1-1	TGTGCCAGCAGCCAAGATCCAGTGAAGGGTGAAGCTTTCTTT	CASSQDPVKGEAFF
.	TRBV2	.	TRBJ2-7	TGCGCCAGCAGCCAAGATAACAGGGCCGAGCAGTACTTC	CASSQDNRAEQYF
TRBD1	TRBV24-1	few	TRBJ1-5	TGTGCCACCAGTGAGGTGACAGGGGATCAGCCCCAGCATTTT	CATSEVTGDQPQHF
TRBD1	TRBV7-7	few	TRBJ2-2	TGTGCCAGCAGTCAAGGGGACAGGGGATCAGGTTGGAACGGGGAGCTGTTTTTT	CASSQGDRGSGWNGELFF
.	TRBV29-1	.	TRBJ1-1	TGCAGCGTTGATGAGCAGGTTGAAGCTTTCTTT	CSVDEQVEAFF
.	TRBV2	many	TRBJ1-6	TGTGCCAGCACTGCCAGGGGTGACTCACCCCTCCACTTT	CASTARGDSPLHF
.	TRBV7-9	.	TRBJ1-1	TGTGCCAGCATCTCCCCGGGGAGGGGGGGCACTGAAGCTTTCTTT	CASISPGRGGTEAFF
TRBD1	TRBV28	.	TRBJ1-1	TGTGCCAGCAGTTTAGAGGGGGCTGGGAACACTGAAGCTTTCTTT	CASSLEGAGNTEAFF
.	TRBV5-4	.	TRBJ1-6	TGTGCCAGCAGCACCACAGGGTTCAATTCACCCCTCCACTTT	CASSTTGFNSPLHF
.	TRBV10-3	many	TRBJ1-3	TGTGCCATCAGTGAGCCGGTTTCTGGAAACACCATATATTTT	CAISEPVSGNTIYF
.	TRBV7-2	.	TRBJ2-7	TGTGCCAGCAGCCTTAGGGTCAGGACTCTCCAAACCTACGAGCAGTACTTC	CASSLRVRTLQTYEQYF
.	TRBV25-1	once	TRBJ2-2	TGTGCCAGCAGGGACAGACAAATTAACACCGGGGAGCTGTTTTTT	CASRDRQINTGELFF
.	TRBV2	.	TRBJ2-7	TGTGCCAGCAGTGCTCGGACGAGCTCCTACGAGCAGTACTTC	CASSARTSSYEQYF
.	TRBV10-3	.	TRBJ2-7	TGTGCCAGCAGCCAGTTTGGGTCTGGACCCTACGAGCAGTACTTC	CASSQFGSGPYEQYF
.	TRBV2	.	TRBJ2-5	TGTGCCAGCAGTTTCAGCAGGGTGACGGAGACCCAGTACTTC	CASSFSRVTETQYF
.	TRBV25-1	once	TRBJ1-1	TGTGCCAGCAGTGCCCAGGCGGGCAAGGGAGCTTTCTTT	CASSAQAGKGAFF
.	TRBV20-1	.	TRBJ1-2	TGCAGTGCTAGAGAGGGACGCGGCTACACCTTC	CSAREGRGYTF
TRBD1	TRBV29-1	.	TRBJ1-4	TGCAGCTCCTCCGGGACAGCCGAAGGTGGTGAAAAACTGTTTTTT	CSSSGTAEGGEKLFF
.	TRBV2	once	TRBJ2-7	TGTGCCAGCAGCCAACGCCGTGGGGGCGAGCAGTACTTC	CASSQRRGGEQYF
.	TRBV2	.	TRBJ1-1	TGTGCCAGCATCCCGGACCCTTCGGACACTGAAGCTCTCTTT	CASIPDPSDTEALF
.	TRBV25-1	many	TRBJ2-5	TGTGCCAGCAGTGAAAATAGAGGGGCCCAGTACTTC	CASSENRGAQYF
TRBD1	TRBV10-3	many	TRBJ1-2	TGTGCCATCAGTCTGGACAGGGGAAATGATGGCTACACCTTC	CAISLDRGNDGYTF
TRBD1	TRBV2	.	TRBJ1-2	TGTGCCACCGGACAGGGCCATAACTATGGCTACACCTTC	CATGQGHNYGYTF
.	TRBV29-1	.	TRBJ1-4	TGCAGCGTTGAGGGGGATCTAAATGAAAAACTGTTTTTT	CSVEGDLNEKLFF
.	TRBV10-3	many	TRBJ2-7	TGTGCCATCAGTGATTTCACCTACGAGCAGTACTTC	CAISDFTYEQYF
.	TRBV11-1	few	TRBJ2-5	TGTGCCAGCAGTCCAGTCGCCGGGCAAGAGACCCAGTACTTC	CASSPVAGQETQYF
TRBD2	TRBV25-1	few	TRBJ2-7	TGTGCCAGCAGGCCAAGAAGACTAGCGGTTTCCTACGAGCAGTACTTC	CASRPRRLAVSYEQYF
TRBD1	TRBV3-1	.	TRBJ1-4	TGTGCCAGCAGCAAATTTGGGGACAGCGAAAAACTGTTTTTT	CASSKFGDSEKLFF
.	TRBV2	many	TRBJ2-7	TGTGCCAGCAGTGACCGGGGGGCACTCTACGAGCAGTACTTC	CASSDRGALYEQYF
.	TRBV7-9	.	TRBJ1-2	TGTGCCAGCAGCTTAGGGTACGGAGGCTACACCTTC	CASSLGYGGYTF
.	TRBV20-1	.	TRBJ1-1	TGCAGTCACAGACAGACTCATTCTCGGAACACTGAAGCTTTCTTT	CSHRQTHSRNTEAFF
.	TRBV9	.	TRBJ1-5	TGTGCCAGCAGCCCGTTCGAGGGGCTTGGCAATCAGCCCCAGCATTTT	CASSPFEGLGNQPQHF
TRBD2	TRBV25-1	.	TRBJ2-1	TGTGCCAGCAGTGTCACGGGGCTAGCGGGTTACAATGAGCAGTTCTTC	CASSVTGLAGYNEQFF
.	TRBV29-1	.	TRBJ1-1	TGCAGCGTCGCCCAGGGGTCGGTGACTGAAGCTTTCTTT	CSVAQGSVTEAFF
.	TRBV7-6	.	TRBJ2-5	TGTGCCAGCAGCCGGAGGACAGAGGAGACCCAGTACTTC	CASSRRTEETQYF
.	TRBV19	.	TRBJ1-5	TGTGCCAGTAGTACTGGGACAAGGTGGGTCTATAGCAATCAGCCCCAGCATTTT	CASSTGTRWVYSNQPQHF
TRBD1	TRBV6-5	.	TRBJ1-2	TGTGCCGAACAGGGGGCGGAGAGAGGCTACACCTTC	CAEQGAERGYTF
TRBD2	TRBV7-2	many	TRBJ2-7	TGTGCCAGCAGGCGGGAGTCCTACGAGCAGTACTTC	CASRRESYEQYF